This T cell receptor beta chain was retrieved from a study of blood T cell repertoires in COVID-19 (TCRdb year 2020). At the level of the whole study: Samples from collaborators originated in the United States, Italy and Spain and spanned both the acute and convalescent phases of COVID-19. The material from the prospective study consisted of cDNA or gDNA derived from T cells, B-cell-depleted T cells, or PBMCs. Deeply sampled blood TCRbeta repertoires from subjects exposed to, actively infected with, or recovered from COVID-19 were included in the dataset. The repertoires were made available in a free public database intended to serve as a resource for research on the immune response to SARS-CoV-2. Samples came from the ongoing ImmuneRACE study (first 160 participants) plus 1,254 subjects from 6 global collaborators. Sample metadata almost always included a de-identified subject ID, COVID-19 status, age in years and sex. Where available, HLA class I and class II types were obtained from metadata supplied by the sample provider rather than from assay-based typing. Points the paper makes about the study in general: How much clinical and demographic metadata was included differed by source and by participant, and the metadata was provided uncurated.

Sequences SGHDN (CDR1) and FVKESK (CDR2) are obtained from the germline V gene. V is clipped by 1 base and J by 0 bases, and the sequence between their germline boundaries is 10 bases long. Counted from cysteine to phenylalanine, this CDR3 has 15 amino acids. This entry keeps only the CDR3 DNA: 45 bases, framed from base 1. The immunoSEQ Assay, a bias-controlled multiplex PCR, was used to amplify TCRbeta CDR3 regions from genomic DNA. The original methods were these. Within the assay, amplification of reference gene primers was used to estimate how many nucleated cells each sample contained. To quantify the absolute abundance of each unique TCRbeta CDR3 rearrangement, sequence reads were collapsed and filtered. Productive Simpson clonality was computed per sample as the square root of Simpson's diversity index over productive rearrangements. TCRdb's version of the immuneACCESS table is confined to in-frame rearrangements and falls short of the full clone set. An unresolved V gene accounts for under half of the shortfall where checked; the remainder is of unknown origin. V, J and clone size are taken as reported in that table, and D and trimming were inferred from the DNA itself. Across this sample there are about 130,000 clones, with roughly 89% seen only once. The ten largest account for around 2.9% of the sample.

The collaborating institutions used their own protocols to collect whole blood in K2EDTA tubes. For TCRbeta analysis, collaborators shipped samples as frozen whole blood, isolated PBMCs, or DNA extracted from either of those sample types. The sample holds one count of this clone. Its recognized antigen is unknown. Base qualities are not provided; no much larger clone lies one nucleotide away. The sequence joins TRBV14 to TRBJ2-7; a weak D assignment points to TRBD2 (5 bases agree). The TCR sequence derives from a man aged 60 to 75 with active or convalescent COVID-19. Sequencing used peripheral blood. The CDR3: CASSQGWTRSYEQYF. The DNA sequence is TGTGCCAGCAGCCAAGGTTGGACTCGCTCCTACGAGCAGTACTTC.